The TCR beta chain described here comes from a study of blood T cells in healthy people across ages. The CDR3 has 15 residues. The V gene lost 0 bases and the J gene lost 1 base, with 9 bases spanning the gap. CDR1 and CDR2 from the germline V gene are ENHRY and SYGVKD. Every donor gave approximately 10 milliliters of peripheral blood. The authors extracted at least 5.5 micrograms of total RNA per sample. Then a second PCR, running about 6 to 11 cycles, was carried out with a sample-barcoded 5' primer and a J-beta primer mix. Each CDR3 protein is one row after TCRdb ran MiXCR on the 5' RACE reads. The sample records 450,000 to 650,000 distinct CDR3 sequences, 24% being singletons. The data were also submitted as part of a second study, on T cells of mothers and their children. That investigation notes: Mothers gave over 9 million TCR beta CDR3 reads each, and children 2.5 million to 3.5 million each. Inherited differences only slightly affect thymic shaping of TCR recombination output.

The chain carries TRBV10-3 and TRBJ2-5, with no clear D. The TCR was taken from a boy between 10 and 17 years old in good health. The sample comprised blood. The CDR3 region is CAISESTILQETQYF. Here the CDR3 DNA reads TGTGCCATCAGTGAGTCAACTATCCTCCAAGAGACCCAGTACTTC.